These 13 T cell receptor beta chains were all obtained from the same sample, sequenced in a study of blood T cell repertoires in COVID-19. This table comes from immunoSEQ multiplex PCR, and its TCRdb copy is limited to in-frame clones, with some not included. Of about 270,000 clones detected, about 87% appear once; the ten largest clones hold about 3%. Material for sequencing was PBMCs or T cells enriched from blood (not recorded which). These receptors originate from a woman aged 45-60 years who had recovered from COVID-19.

J is TRBJ1-1 and V is TRBV12-3 or TRBV12-4; no definite D call. The CDR3 loop spans 13 amino acids. Trimming left V 6 bases short and J 5 bases short, with 13 bases between. CDR3 amino acids: CASSPQQITEAFF. CDR3 coding DNA: TGTGCCAGCAGCCCGCAACAGATTACTGAAGCTTTCTTT.

The chain is built from TRBV9 and TRBJ2-6; 10 bases agree with TRBD2. In germline, CDR1 is SGDLS, CDR2 YYNGEE. CDR3 length: 17 residues. J lost 0 bases, V lost 3 bases, and 3 bases had no gene match. In nucleotides, the CDR3 is TGTGCCAGCAGCGCGACTAGCGGGTACTCTGGGGCCAACGTCCTGACTTTC. Its protein product is CASSATSGYSGANVLTF.

This clone was found once. Written as DNA, the CDR3 is TGTGCCAGCAGCCGTATAGCGGGAGGGCGGAATGAGCAGTTCTTC. Amino acid sequence: CASSRIAGGRNEQFF. The V and J genes are TRBV7-3 and TRBJ2-1; the match to TRBD2 covers 11 bases. CDR3 length: 15 residues. J gave up 7 bases and V 5 bases, and 7 bases lay outside the gene matches. CDR1 SGHTA and CDR2 FQGTGA come from the germline V gene.

The chain uses TRBV5-6 and TRBJ1-2; D is ambiguous. CDR1 and CDR2 from the germline V gene are SGHDT and YYEEEE. V was shortened by 4 bases and J by 8 bases, with 9 bases between the two germline ends. The CDR3 length is 11 residues. The CDR3 protein is CASSVHGGYTF. In DNA, the CDR3 is TGTGCCAGCAGCGTTCATGGCGGCTACACCTTC.

This clone has just one count. This chain joins TRBV5-1 and TRBJ2-3; the match to TRBD2 covers 7 bases. J gave up 2 bases and V 7 bases, and 13 bases lay outside the gene matches. CDR3 length equals 16 residues. Germline V gene lookup returns CDR1 SGHRS and CDR2 YFSETQ. CDR3 in amino acids: CASEMLGGSDTDTQYF. CDR3 coding DNA: TGCGCCAGCGAAATGCTCGGCGGGAGCGACACAGATACGCAGTATTTT.

This chain links TRBV7-2 with TRBJ2-5; 7 bases map to TRBD2. This CDR3 is built from 15 residues. The junction had 6 bases not matched to a gene; V was cut back by 0 bases and J by 5 bases. Germline lookup yields CDR1 SGHTA and CDR2 FQGNSA. In DNA, the CDR3 is TGTGCCAGCAGCTTAGCGGGAGGGCCCCGGGAGACCCAGTACTTC. Protein sequence: CASSLAGGPRETQYF.

V and J are TRBV7-3 and TRBJ2-1; tentatively, D is TRBD2 (6 bases). Germline lookup yields CDR1 SGHTA and CDR2 FQGTGA. This CDR3 has 15 amino acids. V was shortened by 4 bases and J by 8 bases, with 18 bases between the two germline ends. The chain's CDR3 is CASSSSGTSGDEQFF. The CDR3 nucleotides are TGTGCCAGCAGCTCCTCCGGGACTTCCGGTGATGAGCAGTTCTTC. Complete variable domain (other parts from reference TRBV7-3 and TRBJ2-1): GAGVSQTPSNKVTEKGKYVELRCDPISGHTALYWYRQSLGQGPEFLIYFQGTGAADDSGLPNDRFFAVRPEGSVSTLKIQRTERGDSAVYLCASSSSGTSGDEQFFGPGTRLTVL.

This chain uses TRBV9 with TRBJ2-2; D is undetermined. V was cut by 3 bases and J by 0 bases, with 15 bases left in between. CDR1 is SGDLS, CDR2 YYNGEE, per germline. This CDR3 is 17 amino acids long. CDR3 coding DNA: TGTGCCAGCAGCGAAAGACTGATACAACCGAACACCGGGGAGCTGTTTTTT. Its protein is CASSERLIQPNTGELFF.

V usage is TRBV5-8 and J usage is TRBJ1-5; D remains unclear. The germline V gene encodes CDR1 SGHTS and CDR2 YDEGEE. This CDR3 is built from 13 residues. Trimming pared 0 bases from V and 4 bases from J, leaving 5 bases between. The CDR3 region has the DNA TGTGCCAGCAGCTTGGACGGTAATCAGCCCCAGCATTTT. The encoded protein is CASSLDGNQPQHF.

This chain joins TRBV5-4 and TRBJ1-2; D is unresolved. The CDR3 runs to 17 residues. The V gene lost 1 base and the J gene lost 3 bases, with 19 bases spanning the gap. Germline assignment: CDR1 SGHNT and CDR2 YYREEE (reference sequence). In nucleotides, the CDR3 is TGTGCCAGCAGCTTGTTCGTAGGACGACGGAGGGACTATGGCTACACCTTC. Its translation: CASSLFVGRRRDYGYTF.

The rearrangement joins TRBV28 to TRBJ2-1, with 7 bases fitting TRBD1. The V and J ends lost 7 bases and 7 bases, in that order; junction bases with no gene match: 7. This CDR3 is 13 amino acids long. The germline V gene has CDR1 MDHEN and CDR2 SYDVKM. The CDR3 is CASKLTGLNEQFF. CDR3 in DNA: TGTGCCAGCAAATTGACAGGGCTTAATGAGCAGTTCTTC.

This chain uses TRBV7-9 with TRBJ1-1, with 10 bases that match TRBD1. V shed 6 bases, J shed 6 bases, and the junction held 4 bases outside the gene matches. The CDR3 loop spans 13 amino acids. CDR1 is SEHNR and CDR2 is FQNEAQ in the germline V gene (reference sequence). CDR3 DNA sequence: TGTGCCAGCAGTACCGGGACAGGGGCTGAAGCTTTCTTT. This encodes CASSTGTGAEAFF.

This rearrangement joins TRBV7-2 to TRBJ2-2; 7 bases line up with TRBD2. Germline CDR1 reads SGHTA; CDR2 reads FQGNSA. With V trimmed by 5 bases and J by 8 bases, 11 bases remained unmatched. There are 15 residues in the CDR3. The CDR3, as DNA: TGTGCCAGCAGCCCGTTAGCGGCGGGAGAGGGGGAGCTGTTTTTT. It encodes CASSPLAAGEGELFF.